Listed below are T cell receptor beta chains from one sample, sequenced in a study of blood T cell repertoires in COVID-19. Clones were sequenced by immunoSEQ multiplex PCR, and TCRdb holds only the in-frame ones, with some missing. The table lists 250,000 to 350,000 clones, roughly 90% of them singletons. The sequenced sample was peripheral blood. The receptor set was obtained from a woman in her 30s with COVID-19, enrolled during active disease. Each CDR3 is given with its conserved first and last residue. The D gene is left open where the match is weak. Some rows mark clone size as missing; the rest say once, few, many or name a class of expanded clone.

D gene: TRBD2
V gene: TRBV7-3
J gene: TRBJ2-1
clone size: -
CDR3 DNA: TGTGCCAGCAGCCCCGGGACTAGCGCCTACAATGAGCAGTTCTTC
CDR3 protein: CASSPGTSAYNEQFF

D gene: -
V gene: TRBV5-5
J gene: TRBJ2-1
clone size: -
CDR3 DNA: TGTGCCAGCAGCTGGGGGACACTATACAATGAGCAGTTCTTC
CDR3 protein: CASSWGTLYNEQFF

D gene: -
V gene: TRBV7-7
J gene: TRBJ2-2
clone size: -
CDR3 DNA: TGTGCCGTCCACAGCGCGGGGAATGTGAACACCGGGGAGCTGTTTTTT
CDR3 protein: CAVHSAGNVNTGELFF

D gene: -
V gene: TRBV27
J gene: TRBJ2-1
clone size: -
CDR3 DNA: TGTGCCAGCAGTACTCAGGGGAATGAGCAGTTCTTC
CDR3 protein: CASSTQGNEQFF

D gene: TRBD2
V gene: TRBV3-1/TRBV3-2
J gene: TRBJ2-2
clone size: few
CDR3 DNA: TGTGCCAGCAGCCAAGACCCCGGGACTAGAGTTCCCGGGGAGCTGTTTTTT
CDR3 protein: CASSQDPGTRVPGELFF

D gene: TRBD1
V gene: TRBV27
J gene: TRBJ1-1
clone size: -
CDR3 DNA: TGTGCCAGCAGTGTTTGGACAGGGGGGGACACTGAAGCTTTCTTT
CDR3 protein: CASSVWTGGDTEAFF

D gene: TRBD1
V gene: TRBV27
J gene: TRBJ1-2
clone size: -
CDR3 DNA: TGTGCCAGCAGCGGGACAGGGAGGCACTATGGCTACACCTTC
CDR3 protein: CASSGTGRHYGYTF

D gene: TRBD1
V gene: TRBV19
J gene: TRBJ1-4
clone size: -
CDR3 DNA: TGTGCCAGTACCCCGACAGGGGGCCCTCAGCAAAAACTGTTTTTT
CDR3 protein: CASTPTGGPQQKLFF

D gene: -
V gene: TRBV19
J gene: TRBJ2-1
clone size: -
CDR3 DNA: TGTGCCAGTAGTATCGCAGGGGTGAGTTACAATGAGCAGTTCTTC
CDR3 protein: CASSIAGVSYNEQFF

D gene: -
V gene: TRBV5-8
J gene: TRBJ1-5
clone size: -
CDR3 DNA: TGTGCCAGCAGTATACCGGGTCTGCGGAGGCAGCCCCAGCATTTT
CDR3 protein: CASSIPGLRRQPQHF

D gene: TRBD1
V gene: TRBV6-5
J gene: TRBJ1-5
clone size: -
CDR3 DNA: TGTGCCAGCCGCCGGACAGGGAACAATCAGCCCCAGCATTTT
CDR3 protein: CASRRTGNNQPQHF

D gene: -
V gene: TRBV27
J gene: TRBJ1-1
clone size: -
CDR3 DNA: TGTGCCAGCAGTTTATGGATTGGGGCTCTGGGTGAAGCTTTCTTT
CDR3 protein: CASSLWIGALGEAFF

D gene: TRBD1
V gene: TRBV7-8
J gene: TRBJ1-2
clone size: -
CDR3 DNA: TGTGCCAGCAGCCAAGGGGACAGGGGTATCTATGGCTACACCTTC
CDR3 protein: CASSQGDRGIYGYTF

D gene: TRBD1
V gene: TRBV19
J gene: TRBJ1-1
clone size: once
CDR3 DNA: TGTGCCAGTAGTATGGGGGACAGGGGCAACACTGAAGCTTTCTTT
CDR3 protein: CASSMGDRGNTEAFF

D gene: TRBD1
V gene: TRBV10-3
J gene: TRBJ1-1
clone size: -
CDR3 DNA: TGTGCCATCAGGGACCCGGGACAGGTGAACACTGAAGCTTTCTTT
CDR3 protein: CAIRDPGQVNTEAFF

D gene: -
V gene: TRBV9
J gene: TRBJ2-7
clone size: -
CDR3 DNA: TGTGCCAGCAGCGTAGGACTAGTCGAGTACGAGCAGTACTTC
CDR3 protein: CASSVGLVEYEQYF

D gene: -
V gene: TRBV18
J gene: TRBJ2-7
clone size: -
CDR3 DNA: TGTGCCAGCTCACCACAAGGGAGTCTCGACGAGCAGTACTTC
CDR3 protein: CASSPQGSLDEQYF

D gene: TRBD2
V gene: TRBV27
J gene: TRBJ2-2
clone size: -
CDR3 DNA: TGTGCCAGCAGAAAGCGGGAGCTGAACACCGGGGAGCTGTTTTTT
CDR3 protein: CASRKRELNTGELFF

D gene: TRBD1
V gene: TRBV29-1
J gene: TRBJ2-1
clone size: -
CDR3 DNA: TGCAGCGCAGGACAGGGTCCAGTATACAATGAGCAGTTCTTC
CDR3 protein: CSAGQGPVYNEQFF

D gene: -
V gene: TRBV2
J gene: TRBJ1-5
clone size: once
CDR3 DNA: TGTGCCAGCAGTGACAACACGGGGGGGTCAGGGCAGCCCCAGCATTTT
CDR3 protein: CASSDNTGGSGQPQHF

D gene: -
V gene: TRBV24-1
J gene: TRBJ2-5
clone size: -
CDR3 DNA: TGTGCCACCAGTGATTTGACCGGGGCGGGGGAGACCCAGTACTTC
CDR3 protein: CATSDLTGAGETQYF

D gene: TRBD1
V gene: TRBV30
J gene: TRBJ1-3
clone size: -
CDR3 DNA: TGTGCCTGGAGTGCAGGACAGGCCGTATCTGGAAACACCATATATTTT
CDR3 protein: CAWSAGQAVSGNTIYF

D gene: -
V gene: TRBV29-1
J gene: TRBJ2-1
clone size: -
CDR3 DNA: TGCAGCGTTGAAGATCTTGAGGACAATGAGCAGTTCTTC
CDR3 protein: CSVEDLEDNEQFF

D gene: -
V gene: TRBV7-2
J gene: TRBJ2-7
clone size: -
CDR3 DNA: TGTGCCAGCAGCTTATTAGGCGGGGCTTCCTACGAGCAGTACTTC
CDR3 protein: CASSLLGGASYEQYF

D gene: TRBD1
V gene: TRBV5-1
J gene: TRBJ2-7
clone size: once
CDR3 DNA: TGCGCCAGCAGCTTCGGGGACAGGGCGTACGAGCAGTACTTC
CDR3 protein: CASSFGDRAYEQYF

D gene: TRBD1
V gene: TRBV19
J gene: TRBJ1-3
clone size: -
CDR3 DNA: TGTGCCAGTAGGGGACAGGGCATAAGCTCTGGAAACACCATATATTTT
CDR3 protein: CASRGQGISSGNTIYF

D gene: -
V gene: TRBV30
J gene: TRBJ1-2
clone size: -
CDR3 DNA: TGTGCCTGGAGTGTACCTTTGGTGGGACATCCCTTCACTGCCTTC
CDR3 protein: CAWSVPLVGHPFTAF

D gene: -
V gene: TRBV20-1
J gene: TRBJ2-3
clone size: once
CDR3 DNA: TGCAGGGCAGGGTTAGCAGATACGCAGTATTTT
CDR3 protein: CRAGLADTQYF

D gene: -
V gene: TRBV6-5
J gene: TRBJ2-3
clone size: -
CDR3 DNA: TGTGCCAGCAGCTCACAGGGAGATACGCAGTATTTT
CDR3 protein: CASSSQGDTQYF

D gene: -
V gene: TRBV21-1
J gene: TRBJ1-5
clone size: -
CDR3 DNA: TGTGCCAGCAGCAAAGTCCAGGGTCAGCCCCAGCATTTT
CDR3 protein: CASSKVQGQPQHF

D gene: -
V gene: TRBV28
J gene: TRBJ2-4
clone size: once
CDR3 DNA: TGTGCCAGCAGTTTCCCCCCTAATGGTGCCAAAAACATTCAGTACTTC
CDR3 protein: CASSFPPNGAKNIQYF

D gene: -
V gene: TRBV5-1
J gene: TRBJ2-7
clone size: -
CDR3 DNA: TGCGCCAGCAGCATACTCGGGTTGTACTACGAGCAGTACTTC
CDR3 protein: CASSILGLYYEQYF

D gene: TRBD2
V gene: TRBV5-1
J gene: TRBJ2-1
clone size: -
CDR3 DNA: TGCGCCAGCAGTTCGGCATGGACTAGCGGTCTCGGTGGAGAGCAGTTCTTC
CDR3 protein: CASSSAWTSGLGGEQFF

D gene: TRBD1
V gene: TRBV6-1
J gene: TRBJ1-3
clone size: few
CDR3 DNA: TGTGCCAGCAGTGAATTCCAGGGGGCGCAAGGAAACACCATATATTTT
CDR3 protein: CASSEFQGAQGNTIYF

D gene: TRBD2
V gene: TRBV19
J gene: TRBJ2-1
clone size: -
CDR3 DNA: TGTGCCAGTAGTATCAGACAGGGACTAGCGGGAGGCCTAAATGAGCAGTTCTTC
CDR3 protein: CASSIRQGLAGGLNEQFF

D gene: TRBD1
V gene: TRBV7-2
J gene: TRBJ2-5
clone size: -
CDR3 DNA: TGTGCCAGCAGCTTAAACAAAAACAGGGGTGTGGAGACCCAGTACTTC
CDR3 protein: CASSLNKNRGVETQYF

D gene: TRBD1
V gene: TRBV7-9
J gene: TRBJ1-1
clone size: -
CDR3 DNA: TGTGCCAGCAGTACCGGGGGAACAGGGGGCGCGACTGAAGCTTTCTTT
CDR3 protein: CASSTGGTGGATEAFF

D gene: TRBD2
V gene: TRBV19
J gene: TRBJ2-1
clone size: -
CDR3 DNA: TGTGCCAGTACCCCTAGCGGGGTTAGCTCCTACAATGAGCAGTTCTTC
CDR3 protein: CASTPSGVSSYNEQFF

D gene: -
V gene: TRBV5-1
J gene: TRBJ2-5
clone size: -
CDR3 DNA: TGCGCCAGCAGCTTCCCCGCGGGGCCGGAGGAGACCCAGTACTTC
CDR3 protein: CASSFPAGPEETQYF

D gene: TRBD2
V gene: TRBV4-1
J gene: TRBJ2-3
clone size: -
CDR3 DNA: TGCGCCAGCAGCCAACTCCAAGTAGCGGGAGATACGCAGTATTTT
CDR3 protein: CASSQLQVAGDTQYF

D gene: -
V gene: TRBV5-5
J gene: TRBJ1-4
clone size: -
CDR3 DNA: TGTGCCAGCAGCCCCCGGGGGTACGGGGTTAGTGAAAAACTGTTTTTT
CDR3 protein: CASSPRGYGVSEKLFF